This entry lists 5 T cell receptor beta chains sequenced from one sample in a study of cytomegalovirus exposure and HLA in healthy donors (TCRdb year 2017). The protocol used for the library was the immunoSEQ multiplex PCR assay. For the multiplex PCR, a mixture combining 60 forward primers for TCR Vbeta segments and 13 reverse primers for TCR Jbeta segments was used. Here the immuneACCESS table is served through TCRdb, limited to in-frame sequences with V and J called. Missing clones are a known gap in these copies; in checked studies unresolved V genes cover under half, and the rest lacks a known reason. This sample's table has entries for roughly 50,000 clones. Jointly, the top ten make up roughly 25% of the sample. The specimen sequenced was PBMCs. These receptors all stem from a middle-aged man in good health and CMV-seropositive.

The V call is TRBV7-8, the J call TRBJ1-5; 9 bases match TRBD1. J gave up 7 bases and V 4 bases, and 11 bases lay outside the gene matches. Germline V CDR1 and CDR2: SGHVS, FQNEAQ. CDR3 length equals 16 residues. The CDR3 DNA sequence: TGTGCCAGCAGCTCCCGGCTTGGACAGGGGATCCAGCCCCAGCATTTT. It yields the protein CASSSRLGQGIQPQHF. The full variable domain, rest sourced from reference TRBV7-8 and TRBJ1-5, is GAGVSQSPRYKVAKRGQDVALRCDPISGHVSLFWYQQALGQGPEFLTYFQNEAQLDKSGLPSDRFFAERPEGSVSTLKIQRTQQEDSAVYLCASSSRLGQGIQPQHFGDGTRLSIL.

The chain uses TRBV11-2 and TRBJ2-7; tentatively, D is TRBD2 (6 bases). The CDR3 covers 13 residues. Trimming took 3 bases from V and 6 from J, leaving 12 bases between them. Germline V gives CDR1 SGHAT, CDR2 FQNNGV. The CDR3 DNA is TGTGCCAGCAGCTTGGGACTGGCTGCCGAGCAGTACTTC. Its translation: CASSLGLAAEQYF.

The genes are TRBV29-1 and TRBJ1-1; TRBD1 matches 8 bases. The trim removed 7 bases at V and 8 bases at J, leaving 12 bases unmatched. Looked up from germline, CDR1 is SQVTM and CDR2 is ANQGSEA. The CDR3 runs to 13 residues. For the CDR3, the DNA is TGCAGCGCAGGGCAGGGGGCGGGTAGAGAAGCTTTCTTT. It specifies CSAGQGAGREAFF. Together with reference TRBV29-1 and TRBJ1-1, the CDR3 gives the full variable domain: SAVISQKPSRDICQRGTSLTIQCQVDSQVTMMFWYRQQPGQSLTLIATANQGSEATYESGFVIDKFPISRPNLTFSTLTVSNMSPEDSSIYLCSAGQGAGREAFFGQGTRLTVV.

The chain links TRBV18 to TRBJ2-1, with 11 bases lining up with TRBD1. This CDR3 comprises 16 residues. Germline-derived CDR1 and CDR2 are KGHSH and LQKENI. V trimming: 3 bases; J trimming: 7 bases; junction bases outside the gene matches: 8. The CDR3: CASSPPGQGDRNEQFF. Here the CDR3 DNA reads TGTGCCAGCTCACCTCCGGGACAGGGGGACCGGAATGAGCAGTTCTTC.

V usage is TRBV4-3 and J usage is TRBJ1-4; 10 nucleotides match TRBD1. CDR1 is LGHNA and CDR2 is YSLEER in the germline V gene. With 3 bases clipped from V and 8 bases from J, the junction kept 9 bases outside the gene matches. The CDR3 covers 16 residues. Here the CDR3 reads CASSQQTTGGSEKLFF. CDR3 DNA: TGCGCCAGCAGCCAGCAGACGACAGGGGGCTCGGAAAAACTGTTTTTT.